The T cell receptor beta chain under discussion was sequenced for a study of T-cell reconstitution after alpha-beta-depleted transplantation in children. General study findings and limits: Approximately two months post-transplant, alpha-beta T cells reportedly originated from several hundred expanded graft clones. T-cell counts and diversity at one year following transplant were attributed mainly to newly produced T cells.

On this clonotype itself: The antigen is not known.

CDR1 SQVTM and CDR2 ANQGSEA come from the germline V gene. The CDR3 is made up of 12 amino acids. Trimming pared 6 bases from V and 4 bases from J, leaving 11 bases between. A TCRbeta library incorporating unique molecular identifiers was prepared. TCRdb reanalysed the PCR reads using MiXCR and keeps one entry per CDR3 protein. The sample contains hundreds of thousands of distinct CDR3 sequences, under 15% of which appear only once. This clonotype originated in a male patient between 5 and 17 years old who had a stem cell transplant for acute myeloid leukemia, so the T cells may come from the graft donor. The chain is built from TRBV29-1 and TRBJ2-3, with D unclear. Sequenced material: PBMCs, mostly from graft donor cells, taken 360 days after TCRalphabeta/CD19-depleted stem cell transplant. This CDR3 reads CSVLQRSDTQYF. For the CDR3, the DNA is TGCAGCGTACTTCAACGGTCAGATACGCAGTATTTT.